This TCR beta chain comes out of a study of T cell repertoires in cytomegalovirus infection. Study as a whole: CMV epitopes that were recently identified and HLA-C-restricted were used alongside well-studied HLA-B-restricted ones. Through public TCR beta signatures, both CMV infection and matching HLA type were indicated.

Notes on the study in general: The cumulative frequency of public TCR beta families identified carriers of CMV plus the relevant HLA. CMV-specific TCR beta clonotypes restricted by HLA-C were the ones dominating the ex vivo response.

This clonotype was seen more than once but under ten times. Its antigen is unknown. In TCRdb, the reads were re-called with MiXCR into one record per CDR3 protein. The sample lists about 340,000 distinct CDR3 sequences; under 35% were seen once. J was trimmed by 3 bases and V by 2 bases; bases with no gene match: 4. This CDR3 contains 15 residues. Germline V gene sequence: CDR1 LNHNV, CDR2 YYDKDF (reference sequence). The origin of this receptor is a human donor in good health (CMV status not recorded). Some clones in this sample may be carry-over from other donors' samples. This sequence joins TRBV15 and TRBJ1-5; 7 nucleotides agree with TRBD1. Source: cultured PBMCs, taken from culture after CMV antigen stimulation. CDR3 nucleotide sequence: TGTGCCACCAGCAGACCGGGACAGACCAATCAGCCCCAGCATTTT. Its protein product is CATSRPGQTNQPQHF.